Presented here are 20 T cell receptor beta chains from one specimen sequenced in a study of Tregs in tolerant kidney transplant recipients. Clones were read by immunoSEQ multiplex PCR, and TCRdb kept only the in-frame ones, dropping some. The table records nearly 50,000 clones, roughly nine tenths of them present only once. Mixed chimerism was transient after nonmyeloablative marrow transplants from related graft donors. The starting material was CD8+ T cells from blood (PBMCs), obtained 12 months after the transplant. The origin of the receptors is a human patient who received a combined kidney and bone marrow transplant. Some of the T cells might come from the graft donor.

This clone was seen a few times. The J gene is TRBJ2-5, the V gene TRBV11-2, with 9 bases fitting TRBD1. This CDR3 comprises 16 residues. Germline V gene data show CDR1 as SGHAT and CDR2 as FQNNGV. The trim removed 4 bases at V and 2 bases at J, leaving 8 bases unmatched. The CDR3 nucleotides read TGTGCCAGCAGCTCCTTATTACAGGGGGCTCAAGAGACCCAGTACTTC. This sequence encodes CASSSLLQGAQETQYF.

CDR3 bases: TGTGCCAGCAGCTCTCAAGGGGGCTTAGCGGGAGGCCCGCCTTGGGAGCAGTTCTTC. Protein sequence: CASSSQGGLAGGPPWEQFF. The chain employs TRBV7-2 and TRBJ2-1; 10 positions match TRBD2. V trimming: 4 bases; J trimming: 10 bases; junction bases outside the gene matches: 22. The germline V gene has CDR1 SGHTA and CDR2 FQGNSA. The CDR3 consists of 19 residues. The full variable domain, completed using reference TRBV7-2 and TRBJ2-1, is GAGVSQSPSNKVTEKGKDVELRCDPISGHTALYWYRQSLGQGLEFLIYFQGNSAPDKSGLPSDRFSAERTGGSVSTLTIQRTQQEDSAVYLCASSSQGGLAGGPPWEQFFGPGTRLTVL.

This chain uses TRBV29-1 with TRBJ2-2, with 15 bases identical to TRBD2. Germline V gene sequence: CDR1 SQVTM, CDR2 ANQGSEA. The CDR3 runs to 18 residues. The V segment lost 6 bases and the J segment 7 bases; nucleotides outside the gene matches: 15. The chain's CDR3 is CSVRLRGTSGGLVGELFF. The CDR3 nucleotides read TGCAGCGTCAGACTGAGGGGGACTAGCGGGGGGTTGGTCGGGGAGCTGTTTTTT.

J is TRBJ2-7 and V is TRBV7-9; D might be TRBD1 (6 bases). Germline V gene data show CDR1 as SEHNR and CDR2 as FQNEAQ (reference sequence). V lost 4 bases to trimming and J lost 2 bases, with 9 bases between them. The CDR3 is 13 amino acids. CDR3 sequence: CASSSDRTYEQYF. In nucleotides, the CDR3 is TGTGCCAGCAGCTCGGACAGAACCTACGAGCAGTACTTC.

The chain combines TRBV7-2 with TRBJ2-3; weak D call: TRBD2 (6 bases). The CDR3 runs 15 residues. Trimming took 8 bases from V and 2 from J, leaving 17 bases between them. Germline CDR1 SGHTA, CDR2 FQGNSA. As DNA, the CDR3 is TGTGCCAGCTCATTGGGGGGAGCCCTCACAGATACGCAGTATTTT. Protein: CASSLGGALTDTQYF.

The rearrangement uses TRBV5-1 and TRBJ2-7, with 7 bases that match TRBD1. The germline V gene encodes CDR1 SGHRS and CDR2 YFSETQ. This CDR3 is built from 17 residues. V was clipped by 4 bases and J by 3 bases; unmatched bases: 16. In DNA, the CDR3 is TGCGCCAGCAGCACACAGGGGTCCTCCAACCCATTCTACGAGCAGTACTTC. It translates to CASSTQGSSNPFYEQYF.

V gene TRBV6-4 combines with J gene TRBJ2-5, with D unresolved. Trimming removed 4 bases at V and 3 bases at J, with 9 bases between. The V gene's germline CDR1 is MRHNA and CDR2 SNTAGT. This CDR3 has 13 residues. CDR3 residues: CASSGGTKETQYF. CDR3 nucleotide sequence: TGTGCCAGCAGTGGCGGTACCAAAGAGACCCAGTACTTC.

This chain uses TRBV6-5 with TRBJ2-1; 12 bases agree with TRBD2. The CDR3 runs 15 residues. Per the germline V gene, CDR1 is MNHEY and CDR2 is SVGAGI. Unmatched junction bases numbered 4, after V lost 6 bases and J lost 4 bases. CDR3 sequence reads: CASSSSGRGYNEQFF. The CDR3 DNA follows: TGTGCCAGCAGCTCTAGCGGGAGGGGGTACAATGAGCAGTTCTTC.

This chain joins TRBV4-3 and TRBJ2-7; TRBD2 is a possible D gene (6 bases). Germline V gives CDR1 LGHNA, CDR2 YSLEER. This CDR3 contains 16 residues. V dropped 0 bases and J dropped 0 bases, with 12 bases sitting between them. In DNA form, the CDR3 reads TGCGCCAGCAGCCAAGAGGCTAGCGTCCTCTCCTACGAGCAGTACTTC. Its translation: CASSQEASVLSYEQYF.

The chain carries TRBV15 and TRBJ2-7, with 12 bases identical to TRBD2. The germline CDR1 and CDR2 sequences are LNHNV and YYDKDF (reference sequence). CDR3 length: 16 amino acids. V shed 5 bases, J shed 0 bases, and the junction held 5 bases outside the gene matches. CDR3 residues: CATSGSTSGGSYEQYF. The CDR3 nucleotides are TGTGCCACCAGCGGGTCGACTAGCGGGGGCTCCTACGAGCAGTACTTC. The whole variable domain, remainder taken from reference TRBV15 and TRBJ2-7, is DAMVIQNPRYQVTQFGKPVTLSCSQTLNHNVMYWYQQKSSQAPKLLFHYYDKDFNNEADTPDNFQSRRPNTSFCFLDIRSPGLGDTAMYLCATSGSTSGGSYEQYFGPGTRLTVT.

V usage is TRBV11-2 and J usage is TRBJ2-7; 8 bases align to TRBD2. The CDR3 runs 14 residues. The J segment lost 3 bases and the V segment lost 4 bases, leaving 5 bases of the junction unmatched. Germline V gene sequence: CDR1 SGHAT, CDR2 FQNNGV. CDR3 DNA sequence: TGTGCCAGCAGCTACGCCGGGACTAGCTACGAGCAGTACTTC. It yields the protein CASSYAGTSYEQYF.

The genes are TRBV7-9 and TRBJ2-1; TRBD2 matches at 10 bases. Losses at the gene ends were 8 bases for V and 6 bases for J; bases not matched to a gene: 13. The CDR3 has 16 residues. Germline-derived CDR1 and CDR2 are SEHNR and FQNEAQ (reference sequence). CDR3 nucleotides: TGTGCCAGCTGGTCTAGCGGGGGCCTGTTGAGCAATGAGCAGTTCTTC. Translated: CASWSSGGLLSNEQFF.

The chain is built from TRBV7-2 and TRBJ2-2; no reliable D call. Trimming took 0 bases from V and 4 from J, leaving 15 bases between them. This CDR3 region has 17 residues. Germline V gene lookup returns CDR1 SGHTA and CDR2 FQGNSA. The CDR3, as DNA: TGTGCCAGCAGCTTAGCTGGTTTTGGGCAGTCCACCGGGGAGCTGTTTTTT. It is translated as CASSLAGFGQSTGELFF.

The gene calls are TRBV4-1 and TRBJ2-1; D perhaps matches TRBD2 (5 bases). Germline V gene sequence: CDR1 MGHRA, CDR2 YSYEKL. V gave up 2 bases and J gave up 4 bases, with 15 bases separating them. The CDR3 loop spans 16 amino acids. The CDR3 here is CASSQREPDPYNEQFF. CDR3 sequence (DNA): TGCGCCAGCAGCCAACGGGAACCGGACCCTTACAATGAGCAGTTCTTC.

This clone showed up just once. The J gene is TRBJ1-5, the V gene TRBV4-3; 8 positions agree with TRBD1. Losses at the gene ends were 1 base for V and 4 bases for J; bases not matched to a gene: 0. CDR1 and CDR2 from the germline V gene are LGHNA and YSLEER. This CDR3 is built from 14 residues. In DNA form, the CDR3 reads TGCGCCAGCAGCCAAGGGACAGGGAATCAGCCCCAGCATTTT. Protein sequence: CASSQGTGNQPQHF.

This sequence joins TRBV6-6 and TRBJ2-1; TRBD1 agrees at 9 bases. The CDR3 covers 16 residues. Germline V gene data show CDR1 as MNHNY and CDR2 as SVGAGI (reference sequence). Losses at the gene ends were 2 bases for V and 4 bases for J; bases not matched to a gene: 6. The CDR3 DNA reads as TGTGCCAGCAGTTACACAGGGGGCGGGGGATACAATGAGCAGTTCTTC. Translating it yields CASSYTGGGGYNEQFF.

The CDR3 sequence: CASSLVFADTQYF. The CDR3 DNA reads TGTGCCAGCAGCTTAGTTTTTGCGGATACGCAGTATTTT. V and J are TRBV11-2 and TRBJ2-3, with D unresolved. Between the trimmed V and J ends, which lost 1 base and 6 bases, there was a span of 8 bases. This CDR3 region has 13 residues. Looked up from germline, CDR1 is SGHAT and CDR2 is FQNNGV.

This clone qualifies as medium-sized. This chain connects TRBV11-3 to TRBJ2-7; TRBD1 is a possible D gene (6 bases). CDR1 SGHNT and CDR2 YENEEA come from the germline V gene. CDR3 size: 14 residues. Trimming shortened V by 5 bases and J by 2 bases, and 13 bases separated the two germline ends. The CDR3 region is CASSGRTATYEQYF. The DNA of the CDR3 is TGTGCCAGCAGCGGAAGGACAGCCACCTACGAGCAGTACTTC.

The V call is TRBV27, the J call TRBJ2-7; 10 bases agree with TRBD2. V lost 8 bases and J lost 6; bases outside the gene matches: 10. The germline V gene encodes CDR1 MNHEY and CDR2 SMNVEV (reference sequence). The CDR3 is 14 residues long. Here the CDR3 DNA reads TGTGCCAGCGGACCCCCCGGGACTAGCGTCGAGCAGTACTTC. Translation: CASGPPGTSVEQYF.

This sequence joins TRBV19 and TRBJ1-2; D is undetermined. CDR3 length equals 12 residues. Germline V gene data show CDR1 as LNHDA and CDR2 as SQIVND (reference sequence). Trimming took 1 base from V and 7 from J, leaving 7 bases between them. As DNA, the CDR3 is TGTGCCAGTAGTATAGGTCTCCTTGGCTACACCTTC. Its translation is CASSIGLLGYTF.